The 22 T cell receptor beta chains below were found in one sample sequenced in a study of T-cell memory formation after mild COVID-19 (dated by TCRdb to the early 2020s). The library relied on 5' RACE. The instrument given in TCRdb is Illumina NovaSeq 6000. TCRdb took the public reads, trimmed them with fastp at Q25, ran MiXCR for clone calling and kept in-frame beta chains. Rows are combined by CDR3 protein, so each entry shows the most common genes and DNA. In this sample the table shows 450,000 to 650,000 distinct CDR3 sequences, over 15% of which occur a single time. Around 13% of the sample lies in the top ten. The sample comprised PBMCs or a T cell subset sorted from them (not recorded which). Receptors were obtained from an adult woman who had mild COVID-19 (a few samples of this study predate the infection). The sample titles of this study are shuffled in the database, so cell type and time point are left out; the donor was told from shared clones.

The CDR3: CASSYVFRSSGGADTQYF. The DNA of the CDR3 is TGTGCCAGCAGTTACGTATTCAGGTCTAGCGGGGGGGCAGATACGCAGTATTTT. The chain couples TRBV6-5 to TRBJ2-3; 12 nucleotides match TRBD2. CDR3 length: 18 amino acids. The germline gives CDR1 MNHEY, CDR2 SVGAGI. V lost 2 bases to trimming and J lost 4 bases; unmatched junction nucleotides: 10.

The rearrangement uses TRBV27 and TRBJ1-2; the match to TRBD1 covers 7 bases. The J segment lost 2 bases and the V segment lost 5 bases, leaving 2 bases of the junction unmatched. This CDR3 has 13 residues. CDR1 and CDR2 from the germline V gene are MNHEY and SMNVEV (reference sequence). CDR3 bases: TGTGCCAGCAGTATGACAGGGAACTATGGCTACACCTTC. Translation: CASSMTGNYGYTF.

This clonotype was seen a handful of times. The V call is TRBV7-9, the J call TRBJ2-7; a weak D match, TRBD1 (6 bases). Deletions cut 6 bases from V and 1 base from J, with 13 bases between. The germline CDR1 and CDR2 sequences are SEHNR and FQNEAQ (reference sequence). This CDR3 comprises 14 residues. The CDR3 nucleotides read TGTGCCAGCAGTCCAGGGGCAGCTTCCTACGAGCAGTACTTC. Its translation is CASSPGAASYEQYF.

This clonotype has just a few counts. The chain joins TRBV7-8 to TRBJ2-7; unclear D gene. The germline CDR1 and CDR2 sequences are SGHVS and FQNEAQ. The CDR3 is made up of 13 amino acids. Trimming removed 2 bases at V and 6 bases at J, with 11 bases between. CDR3 nucleotides: TGTGCCAGCAGCTTAATCCGGCCTCCCGAGCAGTACTTC. Amino acid sequence: CASSLIRPPEQYF.

This clonotype was counted between two and nine times. The CDR3, as DNA: TGTGCCAGCGGGGTAGACCTTAGCAATCAGCCCCAGCATTTT. The encoded protein is CASGVDLSNQPQHF. This chain uses TRBV12-3 or TRBV12-4 with TRBJ1-5; D unclear. Trimming took 8 bases from V and 0 from J, leaving 11 bases between them. The CDR3 runs to 14 residues.

The chain links TRBV5-1 to TRBJ1-1, with a tentative D call TRBD1 (5 bases). Germline values: CDR1 SGHRS, CDR2 YFSETQ. CDR3 length: 15 amino acids. Trimming removed 4 bases at V and 1 base at J, with 14 bases between. The CDR3 DNA reads as TGCGCCAGCAGCCCTACGGCAGGGCCGAACACTGAAGCTTTCTTT. Its translation is CASSPTAGPNTEAFF.

The chain links TRBV7-8 to TRBJ1-3, with 12 nucleotides matching TRBD1. The CDR3 length is 16 residues. Losses at the gene ends were 4 bases for V and 3 bases for J; bases not matched to a gene: 4. Germline V CDR1 and CDR2: SGHVS, FQNEAQ. CDR3 DNA: TGTGCCAGCAGCTCGGGACAGGGGGCGCTTGGAAACACCATATATTTT. Its translation is CASSSGQGALGNTIYF. Full variable domain (rest looked up from reference TRBV7-8 and TRBJ1-3): GAGVSQSPRYKVAKRGQDVALRCDPISGHVSLFWYQQALGQGPEFLTYFQNEAQLDKSGLPSDRFFAERPEGSVSTLKIQRTQQEDSAVYLCASSSGQGALGNTIYFGEGSWLTVV.

The chain recombines TRBV20-1 with TRBJ1-5, with 8 bases matching TRBD1. Losses at the gene ends were 2 bases for V and 7 bases for J; bases not matched to a gene: 4. Germline V gives CDR1 DFQATT, CDR2 SNEGSKA (reference sequence). The CDR3 covers 13 residues. CDR3 nucleotides: TGCAGTGCTAGAAAAGACAGGGGCCAGCCCCAGCATTTT. This gives the protein CSARKDRGQPQHF.

The chain joins TRBV2 to TRBJ1-2; D call uncertain. V lost 2 bases, J lost 3 bases, and 7 bases lay in between. The germline CDR1 and CDR2 sequences are SNHLY and FYNNEI. CDR3 length equals 13 residues. For the CDR3, the DNA is TGTGCCAGCAGTGAACGGGAAGACTATGGCTACACCTTC. It translates to CASSEREDYGYTF.

The chain recombines TRBV7-8 with TRBJ1-2; no clear D gene. V was trimmed by 1 base and J by 8 bases, leaving 11 bases between them. From germline, CDR1 is SGHVS and CDR2 FQNEAQ. CDR3 length: 13 amino acids. The CDR3 reads CASSLVEGRGYTF. The DNA for the CDR3 is TGTGCCAGCAGCTTAGTAGAAGGACGGGGCTACACCTTC.

This clonotype has only a few counts. The CDR3 protein is CASSQSLANTEAFF. Written as DNA, the CDR3 is TGTGCCAGCAGCCAATCCCTCGCGAACACTGAAGCTTTCTTT. J is TRBJ1-1 and V is TRBV14; D gene unclear. CDR1 is SGHDN and CDR2 is FVKESK in the germline V gene. This CDR3 comprises 14 residues. The V gene lost 2 bases and the J gene lost 1 base, with 8 bases spanning the gap.

The V gene is TRBV29-1, the J gene TRBJ2-4; D not resolved. Trimming left V 4 bases short and J 4 bases short, with 8 bases between. This CDR3 region has 12 residues. The V gene's germline CDR1 is SQVTM and CDR2 ANQGSEA. The CDR3 reads CSVGESKNIQYF. The CDR3 DNA is TGCAGCGTTGGAGAGTCGAAAAACATTCAGTACTTC.

The rearrangement links TRBV30 to TRBJ2-5, with TRBD1 matching over 9 bases. Germline V gene lookup returns CDR1 GTSNPN and CDR2 SVGIG (reference sequence). With V trimmed by 3 bases and J by 6 bases, 17 bases remained unmatched. The CDR3 is made up of 17 amino acids. CDR3 region: CAWSVSAGQGRRKTQYF. The CDR3 DNA is TGTGCCTGGAGCGTTTCCGCGGGACAGGGAAGGAGGAAGACCCAGTACTTC. The full variable domain, in which reference TRBV30 and TRBJ2-5 provide the parts outside the CDR3, is SQTIHQWPATLVQPVGSPLSLECTVEGTSNPNLYWYRQAAGRGLQLLFYSVGIGQISSEVPQNLSASRPQDRQFILSSKKLLLSDSGFYLCAWSVSAGQGRRKTQYFGPGTRLLVL.

In this sample, this clonotype turned up a few times. In DNA form, the CDR3 reads TGTGCCAGCAGCCTAACAGGGGGTTTGAATCAGCCCCAGCATTTT. Its protein product is CASSLTGGLNQPQHF. J is TRBJ1-5 and V is TRBV6-1, with 8 bases identical to TRBD1. This CDR3 is 15 amino acids long. The junction had 8 bases not matched to a gene; V was cut back by 6 bases and J by 4 bases. Germline CDR1 and CDR2: MNHNS and SASEGT.

This chain connects TRBV5-5 to TRBJ2-7; D gene ambiguous. Trimming removed 7 bases from V and 3 bases from J, with 5 bases in between. CDR1 SGHKS and CDR2 YYEKEE come from the germline V gene (reference sequence). CDR3 length: 10 residues. This CDR3 reads CASGLYEQYV. The CDR3, as DNA: TGTGCCAGCGGGCTCTACGAGCAGTACGTC.

In its sample, this clonotype was seen a few times. This chain links TRBV7-9 with TRBJ2-7, with TRBD2 matching over 7 bases. V lost 0 bases to trimming and J lost 6 bases; unmatched junction nucleotides: 8. The CDR3 spans 15 residues. Germline V gives CDR1 SEHNR, CDR2 FQNEAQ (reference sequence). Here the CDR3 reads CASSLALGRESEQYF. Here the CDR3 DNA reads TGTGCCAGCAGCTTAGCGCTCGGGCGGGAGAGCGAGCAGTACTTC.

This rearrangement joins TRBV5-1 to TRBJ2-3; no clear D. Germline V CDR1 and CDR2: SGHRS, YFSETQ. The CDR3 length is 16 residues. The germline V and J ends were trimmed by 0 bases and 1 base, with 12 bases remaining between them. The CDR3: CASSLAVNTRTDTQYF. In nucleotides, the CDR3 is TGCGCCAGCAGCTTGGCCGTGAATACCCGCACAGATACGCAGTATTTT.

There are a few counts of this clonotype. The CDR3 region has the DNA TGTGCCAGCAGCTTAGCGCAACTAGCGGGAGTGAGTGAGCAGTTCTTC. It is translated as CASSLAQLAGVSEQFF. The chain recombines TRBV7-2 with TRBJ2-1; the match to TRBD2 covers 11 bases. CDR3 length equals 16 residues. With 0 bases clipped from V and 9 bases from J, the junction kept 7 bases outside the gene matches. CDR1 is SGHTA and CDR2 is FQGNSA in the germline V gene.

The chain recombines TRBV7-6 with TRBJ2-1, with 9 bases fitting TRBD2. CDR1 and CDR2 from the germline V gene are SGHVS and FNYEAQ. After removal of 5 bases from V and 9 bases from J, the junction contained 14 bases not matched to a gene. The CDR3 spans 16 residues. DNA of the CDR3: TGTGCCAGCAGCAACCCCACGCGGGAGGGCCCTGGTGAGCAGTTCTTC. Translating gives CASSNPTREGPGEQFF. The variable domain in full, completed from reference TRBV7-6 and TRBJ2-1, reads GAGVSQSPRYKVTKRGQDVALRCDPISGHVSLYWYRQALGQGPEFLTYFNYEAQQDKSGLPNDRFSAERPEGSISTLTIQRTEQRDSAMYRCASSNPTREGPGEQFFGPGTRLTVL.

V gene TRBV27 combines with J gene TRBJ2-7; TRBD1 is a possible D gene (5 bases). The CDR3 is made up of 13 amino acids. Germline loops: CDR1 MNHEY, CDR2 SMNVEV (reference sequence). Trimming shortened V by 4 bases and J by 3 bases, and 10 bases separated the two germline ends. The DNA of the CDR3 is TGTGCCAGCAGTTCCCGACAGAACTACGAGCAGTACTTC. It translates to CASSSRQNYEQYF.

The chain couples TRBV5-5 to TRBJ2-1, with D maybe TRBD1 (6 bases). CDR3 length: 14 residues. V was pared by 0 bases and J by 3 bases, with 7 bases between. CDR1 SGHKS and CDR2 YYEKEE come from the germline V gene (reference sequence). CDR3 amino acids: CASSLDRDYNEQFF. CDR3 DNA sequence: TGTGCCAGCAGCTTGGACAGGGACTACAATGAGCAGTTCTTC.

There are a few counts of this clonotype. This chain links TRBV20-1 with TRBJ2-7; TRBD2 matches at 9 bases. CDR3 length equals 15 residues. Looked up from germline, CDR1 is DFQATT and CDR2 is SNEGSKA (reference sequence). V was pared by 1 base and J by 4 bases, with 8 bases of the junction left unmatched. The CDR3 DNA is TGCAGTGCTAGAGCCGACGGGACTAGCCTTTACGAGCAGTACTTC. Its translation: CSARADGTSLYEQYF.